The 20 T cell receptor beta chains below were found in one sample sequenced in a study of blood T cell repertoires in COVID-19 (dated by TCRdb to 2020 to 2022). Receptor libraries were prepared by the immunoSEQ multiplex PCR assay. TCRdb took over this immuneACCESS table, retaining in-frame rearrangements with V and J assigned. Such tables are incomplete; in checked studies, under half of the missing clones stem from an unresolved V gene, and the remainder is unexplained. This sample is represented by under 80,000 clones; about 87% of them were singletons. Clones ranked in the top ten supply roughly 1% of the sample. Sequenced material: peripheral blood. All receptors come from a man aged 65 to 85 with acute or convalescent COVID-19.

The chain's CDR3 is CASSLGAGLYGYTF. The CDR3 DNA sequence: TGTGCCAGCAGTTTGGGGGCAGGGCTCTATGGCTACACCTTC. This chain uses TRBV28 with TRBJ1-2, with D maybe TRBD1 (6 bases). This CDR3 spans 14 amino acids. In germline, CDR1 is MDHEN, CDR2 SYDVKM. V dropped 3 bases and J dropped 4 bases, with 12 bases sitting between them.

V usage is TRBV4-2 and J usage is TRBJ1-6; 7 bases are shared with TRBD1. Germline CDR1 is LGHNA and CDR2 is YNFKEQ. Germline trimming cut 0 bases from V and 7 bases from J; bases unmatched to any gene: 3. The CDR3 has 15 amino acids. The CDR3 loop is CASSQEAGGNSPLHF. The CDR3 DNA sequence: TGTGCCAGCAGCCAAGAGGCAGGGGGGAATTCACCCCTCCACTTT.

The chain carries TRBV24-1 and TRBJ2-5, with TRBD1 matching over 10 bases. This CDR3 spans 15 amino acids. Germline V CDR1 and CDR2: KGHDR, SFDVKD. The trim removed 4 bases at V and 6 bases at J, leaving 7 bases unmatched. Here the CDR3 reads CATSDPEGQGQTQYF. CDR3 DNA sequence: TGTGCCACCAGTGACCCCGAGGGACAGGGGCAGACCCAGTACTTC.

The CDR3 sequence: CASSPPGTGFRETQYF. The CDR3 nucleotides are TGTGCCAGCAGCCCACCCGGGACAGGGTTTCGAGAGACCCAGTACTTC. The J gene is TRBJ2-5, the V gene TRBV7-8; TRBD1 agrees at 9 bases. J was trimmed by 4 bases and V by 5 bases; bases with no gene match: 11. CDR1 is SGHVS and CDR2 is FQNEAQ in the germline V gene. The CDR3 has 16 amino acids.

The CDR3 DNA reads TGTGCCAGCAGTCTGCAGGGAATCGAGCAGTACTTC. This encodes CASSLQGIEQYF. V and J are TRBV27 and TRBJ2-7; weak D call: TRBD1 (5 bases). V was pared by 5 bases and J by 6 bases, with 11 bases between. The CDR3 contains 12 residues. The germline V gene encodes CDR1 MNHEY and CDR2 SMNVEV (reference sequence).

V is TRBV5-4 and J is TRBJ2-7; 9 positions agree with TRBD2. V dropped 4 bases and J dropped 2; count of bases not matched to a gene: 10. Germline CDR1 and CDR2: SGHNT and YYREEE (reference sequence). CDR3 length: 16 amino acids. Here the CDR3 reads CASSPTPTSGTYEQYF. DNA for the CDR3: TGTGCCAGCAGCCCCACCCCGACTAGCGGAACCTACGAGCAGTACTTC.

The V call is TRBV7-2, the J call TRBJ1-2; D possibly corresponds to TRBD1 (6 bases). The V end lost 5 bases, the J end lost 2 bases, and 12 bases lay between the germline ends. The CDR3 loop spans 14 amino acids. CDR1 is SGHTA and CDR2 is FQGNSA in the germline V gene. This CDR3 is CASSPLTGNYGYTF. DNA for the CDR3: TGTGCCAGCAGCCCCTTGACAGGAAACTATGGCTACACCTTC. Full variable domain (missing parts from reference TRBV7-2 and TRBJ1-2): GAGVSQSPSNKVTEKGKDVELRCDPISGHTALYWYRQSLGQGLEFLIYFQGNSAPDKSGLPSDRFSAERTGGSVSTLTIQRTQQEDSAVYLCASSPLTGNYGYTFGSGTRLTVV.

J is TRBJ1-6 and V is TRBV5-1; a weak D match, TRBD1 (6 bases). This CDR3 has 14 amino acids. CDR1 and CDR2 (germline): SGHRS, YFSETQ. Trimming pared 4 bases from V and 10 bases from J, leaving 15 bases between. The CDR3 spells CASSPGVGGSPLHF. The CDR3 DNA reads TGCGCCAGCAGCCCTGGGGTTGGGGGCTCACCCCTCCACTTT.

This clone was observed once. As DNA, the CDR3 is TGTGCCAGCAGCTTTTCTACAGGGGGGACTCAGCCCCAGCATTTT. It specifies CASSFSTGGTQPQHF. This rearrangement joins TRBV7-2 to TRBJ1-5; 8 bases are a match to TRBD1. The junction had 7 bases not matched to a gene; V was cut back by 3 bases and J by 6 bases. Germline lookup yields CDR1 SGHTA and CDR2 FQGNSA. The CDR3 has 15 amino acids.

The chain carries TRBV4-2 and TRBJ1-6; weak D call: TRBD1 (6 bases). CDR3 length: 17 residues. Between the trimmed V and J ends, which lost 1 base and 0 bases, there was a span of 10 bases. CDR1 is LGHNA and CDR2 is YNFKEQ in the germline V gene. As DNA, the CDR3 is TGTGCCAGCAGCCAAGGGACAGCACCCTCCTATAATTCACCCCTCCACTTT. This encodes CASSQGTAPSYNSPLHF.

The rearrangement links TRBV5-1 to TRBJ2-3; D gene unclear. Germline-derived CDR1 and CDR2 are SGHRS and YFSETQ. The CDR3 runs 15 residues. The V end was cut by 0 bases, the J end by 0 bases, with 8 bases between. The CDR3 spells CASSLVASSTDTQYF. The CDR3 DNA is TGCGCCAGCAGCTTGGTGGCTTCTAGCACAGATACGCAGTATTTT.

J is TRBJ2-2 and V is TRBV5-4; 8 bases agree with TRBD2. The CDR3 length is 15 residues. Germline assignment: CDR1 SGHNT and CDR2 YYREEE (reference sequence). Trimming took 3 bases from V and 5 from J; bases not matched to a gene: 6. The CDR3 region is CASSSGTRSTGELFF. The DNA for the CDR3 is TGTGCCAGCAGCTCTGGGACTAGATCAACCGGGGAGCTGTTTTTT.

This chain uses TRBV3-1 (or the pseudogene TRBV3-2) with TRBJ2-7, with unresolved D. Germline CDR1 is LGHDT and CDR2 is YNNKEL (reference sequence). The length of the CDR3 is 17 residues. Trimming removed 0 bases from V and 3 bases from J, with 18 bases in between. This CDR3 is CASSQDPQSYPYYEQYF. Written as DNA, the CDR3 is TGTGCCAGCAGCCAAGATCCCCAGTCGTACCCATACTACGAGCAGTACTTC.

The V call is TRBV29-1, the J call TRBJ1-2; D gene unclear. The germline V and J ends were trimmed by 4 bases and 3 bases, with 12 bases remaining between them. This CDR3 region has 13 residues. CDR1 SQVTM and CDR2 ANQGSEA come from the germline V gene. The CDR3 DNA follows: TGCAGCGTTGCCAACCCGGGTGACTATGGCTACACCTTC. This translates into CSVANPGDYGYTF.

The rearrangement uses TRBV27 and TRBJ2-1, with 8 positions matching TRBD2. The V and J ends lost 1 base and 9 bases, in that order; junction bases with no gene match: 8. The CDR3 has 15 residues. From germline, CDR1 is MNHEY and CDR2 SMNVEV (reference sequence). The CDR3 DNA reads as TGTGCCAGCAGTTTATATCCCGGGGGGGTGGGTGAGCAGTTCTTC. Translating gives CASSLYPGGVGEQFF.

The CDR3 is CAIAGQGDEQYF. For the CDR3, the DNA is TGTGCCATCGCGGGACAGGGGGACGAGCAGTACTTC. V gene TRBV10-3 combines with J gene TRBJ2-7, with TRBD1 matching over 11 bases. The CDR3 has 12 amino acids. Germline CDR1 ENHRY, CDR2 SYGVKD. Trimming cost V 8 bases and J 5 bases; bases outside gene matches: 2.

The chain is built from TRBV5-5 and TRBJ2-5, with TRBD2 matching 7 bases. CDR1 SGHKS and CDR2 YYEKEE come from the germline V gene (reference sequence). V lost 7 bases to trimming and J lost 1 base; unmatched junction nucleotides: 10. This CDR3 comprises 15 residues. The CDR3 region is CASGPTSVSQETQYF. The CDR3 DNA reads TGTGCCAGCGGTCCTACTAGCGTCAGCCAAGAGACCCAGTACTTC.

V and J are TRBV9 and TRBJ1-1; maybe TRBD1 (5 bases). The CDR3 has 16 amino acids. V was clipped by 4 bases and J by 8 bases, with 24 bases between them. Germline V gives CDR1 SGDLS, CDR2 YYNGEE. Here the CDR3 DNA reads TGTGCCAGCAGCACGCCCCCGGGGGTCGGAAGTGGCGAAGCTTTCTTT. This codes for CASSTPPGVGSGEAFF.

This chain joins TRBV7-8 and TRBJ2-3; 13 bases map to TRBD2. The CDR3 is 16 amino acids. With 5 bases clipped from V and 6 bases from J, the junction kept 8 bases outside the gene matches. CDR1 SGHVS and CDR2 FQNEAQ come from the germline V gene. The CDR3 DNA reads as TGTGCCAGCAGCCTACGGACTAGCGGGAGTGGCGATACGCAGTATTTT. This encodes CASSLRTSGSGDTQYF.

The rearrangement joins TRBV29-1 to TRBJ2-3, with 8 bases aligning to TRBD2. The germline gives CDR1 SQVTM, CDR2 ANQGSEA. This CDR3 has 15 residues. The V segment lost 7 bases and the J segment 3 bases; nucleotides outside the gene matches: 12. The CDR3 DNA reads as TGCAGCGCCGGGAGGGGGGAATGGGGAACAGATACGCAGTATTTT. Protein sequence: CSAGRGEWGTDTQYF.